The 22 T cell receptor beta chains below come from one sample, sequenced in a study of shared clonotypes between healthy human individuals. Method: immunoSEQ multiplex PCR; TCRdb's copy keeps in-frame clones and lacks some. This table has about a million clones, roughly 80% appearing once. The specimen was memory CD4+ T cells from PBMCs. Subset here: CD45RA-negative fraction. Source of these receptors: a man aged 18 to 30 in good health. Some clones in this sample may be carry-over from other donors' samples.

The J gene is TRBJ2-7, the V gene TRBV5-1; 8 nucleotides match TRBD1. The CDR3 has 14 amino acids. The junction had 3 bases not matched to a gene; V was cut back by 0 bases and J by 4 bases. Germline loops: CDR1 SGHRS, CDR2 YFSETQ. This chain's CDR3 is CASSLEGQEYEQYF. The CDR3 coding sequence is TGCGCCAGCAGCTTGGAGGGACAGGAGTACGAGCAGTACTTC.

Ten or more counts support this clone. The genes are TRBV7-3 and TRBJ2-1; D not certain. Germline CDR1 is SGHTA and CDR2 is FQGTGA. The V end was cut by 4 bases, the J end by 4 bases, with 8 bases between. CDR3 length: 13 residues. The CDR3 here is CASSSTQYNEQFF. The CDR3 nucleotides read TGTGCCAGCAGCTCTACGCAATACAATGAGCAGTTCTTC. Filled out from reference TRBV7-3 and TRBJ2-1, the complete variable domain reads GAGVSQTPSNKVTEKGKYVELRCDPISGHTALYWYRQSLGQGPEFLIYFQGTGAADDSGLPNDRFFAVRPEGSVSTLKIQRTERGDSAVYLCASSSTQYNEQFFGPGTRLTVL.

Here the CDR3 reads CASSEWDRTYTDTQYF. The CDR3 DNA sequence: TGCGCCAGCAGTGAATGGGACAGGACTTACACAGATACGCAGTATTTT. The genes are TRBV10-2 and TRBJ2-3, with 8 positions matching TRBD1. The CDR3 has 16 residues. The junction had 7 bases not matched to a gene; V was cut back by 3 bases and J by 2 bases. Germline-derived CDR1 and CDR2 are WSHSY and SAAADI.

The chain employs TRBV5-8 and TRBJ2-7; D call uncertain. Germline CDR1 reads SGHTS; CDR2 reads YDEGEE. Trimming pared 1 base from V and 2 bases from J, leaving 10 bases between. This CDR3 region has 14 residues. Here the CDR3 DNA reads TGTGCCAGCAGCTTGTACGGAGTAGCCTACGAGCAGTACTTC. Translating gives CASSLYGVAYEQYF.

The chain has TRBV18 and TRBJ2-2; 14 bases are a match to TRBD2. The ends lost 6 bases at V and 7 bases at J; junction bases unmatched: 7. The length of the CDR3 is 16 residues. Germline V gene data show CDR1 as KGHSH and CDR2 as LQKENI. Written as DNA, the CDR3 is TGTGCCAGCTCCCAGGGACTAGCGGGAGAAGGCGGGGAGCTGTTTTTT. It yields the protein CASSQGLAGEGGELFF. The full variable domain, completed using reference TRBV18 and TRBJ2-2, is NAGVMQNPRHLVRRRGQEARLRCSPMKGHSHVYWYRQLPEEGLKFMVYLQKENIIDESGMPKERFSAEFPKEGPSILRIQQVVRGDSAAYFCASSQGLAGEGGELFFGEGSRLTVL.

The chain uses TRBV4-1 and TRBJ2-7; 10 bases are a match to TRBD2. The CDR3 extends over 16 amino acids. Losses at the gene ends were 1 base for V and 6 bases for J; bases not matched to a gene: 9. Germline loops: CDR1 MGHRA, CDR2 YSYEKL. In DNA form, the CDR3 reads TGCGCCAGCAGCCAAGCTCGCTCTAGCGGGAGTAGCGAGCAGTACTTC. It yields the protein CASSQARSSGSSEQYF.

The genes are TRBV9 and TRBJ2-7; D is perhaps TRBD1 (5 bases). CDR3 length: 13 amino acids. V lost 4 bases, J lost 0 bases, and 8 bases lay in between. In germline, CDR1 is SGDLS, CDR2 YYNGEE. For the CDR3, the DNA is TGTGCCAGCAGCCCAGGGCACTCCTACGAGCAGTACTTC. It codes for CASSPGHSYEQYF.

The chain links TRBV29-1 to TRBJ2-7; D is undetermined. The CDR3 consists of 15 residues. V gave up 4 bases and J gave up 1 base, with 17 bases separating them. The V gene's germline CDR1 is SQVTM and CDR2 ANQGSEA. CDR3 coding DNA: TGCAGCGTTGCTGGGTTTATGCAGGCGTCCTACGAGCAGTACTTC. It is translated as CSVAGFMQASYEQYF.

The chain is built from TRBV28 and TRBJ2-4; either TRBD1 or TRBD2 may fit D (6 bases each). The ends were cut back, 2 bases at V and 1 base at J, with 9 bases in the middle. In germline, CDR1 is MDHEN, CDR2 SYDVKM. This CDR3 comprises 15 residues. CDR3 loop: CASSLPGAAKNIQYF. CDR3 sequence (DNA): TGTGCCAGCAGTTTACCGGGGGCGGCCAAAAACATTCAGTACTTC.

The chain recombines TRBV18 with TRBJ1-1, with TRBD1 identical over 8 bases. The germline gives CDR1 KGHSH, CDR2 LQKENI. The CDR3 loop spans 17 amino acids. The junction had 16 bases not matched to a gene; V was cut back by 5 bases and J by 5 bases. The CDR3 sequence: CASSVNLKQGDGTEAFF. CDR3 bases: TGTGCCAGCTCAGTTAATTTGAAACAGGGGGATGGTACTGAAGCTTTCTTT.

The CDR3 sequence: CSVGSSSTDTQYF. The CDR3 DNA sequence: TGCAGCGTTGGGTCAAGTTCCACAGATACGCAGTATTTT. V is TRBV29-1 and J is TRBJ2-3; D uncertain. V lost 4 bases to trimming and J lost 2 bases, with 10 bases between them. CDR1 and CDR2 from the germline V gene are SQVTM and ANQGSEA. This CDR3 is built from 13 residues.

The V and J genes are TRBV7-6 and TRBJ1-3; D uncertain. The ends were cut back, 8 bases at V and 0 bases at J, with 8 bases in the middle. In germline, CDR1 is SGHVS, CDR2 FNYEAQ. This CDR3 region has 13 residues. The CDR3 loop reads CASSGSSGNTIYF. The CDR3 DNA reads TGTGCCAGCTCCGGGAGCTCTGGAAACACCATATATTTT.

This sequence joins TRBV28 and TRBJ1-5; tentative D call: TRBD1 (6 bases). The CDR3 is 16 residues long. The ends were cut back, 6 bases at V and 0 bases at J, with 15 bases in the middle. Germline CDR1 reads MDHEN; CDR2 reads SYDVKM. DNA for the CDR3: TGTGCCAGCAGCGCCACAGGGATCCTTAGCAATCAGCCCCAGCATTTT. Its protein is CASSATGILSNQPQHF. Based on the CDR3 plus reference TRBV28 and TRBJ1-5, the full variable domain is DVKVTQSSRYLVKRTGEKVFLECVQDMDHENMFWYRQDPGLGLRLIYFSYDVKMKEKGDIPEGYSVSREKKERFSLILESASTNQTSMYLCASSATGILSNQPQHFGDGTRLSIL.

The gene calls are TRBV5-1 and TRBJ2-7, with 8 bases that match TRBD1. J gave up 6 bases and V 4 bases, and 12 bases lay outside the gene matches. The CDR3 is made up of 15 amino acids. CDR1 SGHRS and CDR2 YFSETQ come from the germline V gene. CDR3 coding DNA: TGCGCCAGCAGCAACGGAGACAGGGGTATCCTCGAGCAGTACTTC. This sequence encodes CASSNGDRGILEQYF.

The rearrangement joins TRBV18 to TRBJ2-5; 10 bases are shared with TRBD1. The germline V gene has CDR1 KGHSH and CDR2 LQKENI. The J segment lost 5 bases and the V segment lost 3 bases, leaving 6 bases of the junction unmatched. The CDR3 spans 15 residues. The CDR3 protein is CASSPPGTGDETQYF. CDR3 sequence (DNA): TGTGCCAGCTCACCCCCGGGGACAGGGGATGAGACCCAGTACTTC.

The rearrangement uses TRBV28 and TRBJ2-7; 9 bases line up with TRBD2. The V and J ends lost 6 bases and 2 bases, in that order; junction bases with no gene match: 5. The CDR3 is made up of 14 amino acids. CDR1 and CDR2 (germline): MDHEN, SYDVKM. This CDR3 is CASRAGGAAYEQYF. For the CDR3, the DNA is TGTGCCAGCAGGGCGGGGGGGGCCGCCTACGAGCAGTACTTC.

This clone was observed a handful of times. The CDR3 sequence: CASSRDRGGGELFF. CDR3 coding DNA: TGTGCCAGCAGCCGCGACAGGGGAGGAGGGGAGCTGTTTTTT. The rearrangement links TRBV11-3 to TRBJ2-2, with 8 bases matching TRBD1. CDR1 SGHNT and CDR2 YENEEA come from the germline V gene. The CDR3 totals 14 residues. V was pared by 5 bases and J by 8 bases, with 7 bases of the junction left unmatched.

V and J are TRBV21-1 and TRBJ2-2; no check of the table's D call, TRBD2, against the DNA was made. TRBV21-1 is annotated as a pseudogene. This CDR3 has 16 amino acids. CDR3 residues: CASSKGKHGDTGELFF. CDR3 nucleotide sequence: TGTGCCAGCAGCAAAGGGAAGCACGGGGACACCGGGGAGCTGTTTTTT.

This clone was observed a few times. J is TRBJ2-1 and V is TRBV5-1; possible D gene TRBD1, 6 bases. The V gene lost 4 bases and the J gene lost 3 bases, with 14 bases spanning the gap. CDR1 is SGHRS, CDR2 YFSETQ, per germline. The CDR3 has 15 residues. CDR3 nucleotide sequence: TGCGCCAGCAGCCAAGGGACATACTTCTACAATGAGCAGTTCTTC. It codes for CASSQGTYFYNEQFF.

This chain joins TRBV7-2 and TRBJ2-3; 7 positions agree with TRBD2. This CDR3 has 15 amino acids. Germline V CDR1 and CDR2: SGHTA, FQGNSA. With 4 bases clipped from V and 0 bases from J, the junction kept 4 bases outside the gene matches. In DNA form, the CDR3 reads TGTGCCAGCAGCTCCTACGGGGGGAGCACAGATACGCAGTATTTT. Amino acids: CASSSYGGSTDTQYF.

CDR3 nucleotides: TGTGCCAGCAGCTACTTGGGGTCAGATACGCAGTATTTT. Its protein product is CASSYLGSDTQYF. This chain links TRBV7-2 with TRBJ2-3; D gene unclear. Trimming stripped 4 bases from V and 4 bases from J, with 9 bases between. CDR1 is SGHTA and CDR2 is FQGNSA in the germline V gene. The CDR3 has 13 amino acids.

The rearrangement links TRBV10-3 to TRBJ2-5, with unresolved D. Germline V CDR1 and CDR2: ENHRY, SYGVKD. V was clipped by 5 bases and J by 4 bases, with 11 bases between them. The CDR3 extends over 13 amino acids. CDR3 DNA: TGTGCCATCAGTTCCACACTCGGAGAGACCCAGTACTTC. Its translation: CAISSTLGETQYF.